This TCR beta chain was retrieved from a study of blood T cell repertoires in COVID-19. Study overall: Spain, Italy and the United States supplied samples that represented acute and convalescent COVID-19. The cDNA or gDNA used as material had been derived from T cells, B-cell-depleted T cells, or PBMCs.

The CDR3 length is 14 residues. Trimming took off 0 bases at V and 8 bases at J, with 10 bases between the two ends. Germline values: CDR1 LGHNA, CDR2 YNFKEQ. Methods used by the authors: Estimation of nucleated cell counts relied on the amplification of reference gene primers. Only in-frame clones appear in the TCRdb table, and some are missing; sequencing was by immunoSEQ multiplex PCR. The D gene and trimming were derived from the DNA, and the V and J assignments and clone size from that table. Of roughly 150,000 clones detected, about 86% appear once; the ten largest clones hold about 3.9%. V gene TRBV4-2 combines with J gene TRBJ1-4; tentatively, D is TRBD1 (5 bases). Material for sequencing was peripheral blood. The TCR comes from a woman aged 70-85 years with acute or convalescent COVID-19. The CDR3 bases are TGTGCCAGCAGCCAAGAAATGGGGGGGGAAAAACTGTTTTTT. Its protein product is CASSQEMGGEKLFF.